These T cell receptor beta chains were read from a single sample in a study of T cell repertoires in cytomegalovirus infection. These receptors' antigens are unknown. TCRdb reanalysed the reads using MiXCR and keeps one entry per CDR3 protein. The data contain approximately 300,000 distinct CDR3 sequences, around 25% of them seen just once; the ten biggest clones take up 13%. The sequences come from cultured PBMCs, collected from culture after CMV antigen stimulation. These receptors originate from a human donor in good health (CMV status not recorded). Some clones in this sample may be carry-over from other donors' samples. The CDR3 runs from the conserved cysteine through the conserved F or W. A D gene is named only where the DNA matches it firmly. Clone size is given for some rows only: seen once, a few or many times, or a class if the clone is expanded.

>many|TRBD2|TRBJ2-1|18|TRBV7-6
TGTGCCAGCAGCTTACTAGCGGGAGTCCATAGCTCCTACAATGAGCAGTTCTTC
CASSLLAGVHSSYNEQFF
>few|NA|TRBJ2-6|17|TRBV18
TGTGCCAGCTCACTGGTCCAGAGCGACTCTGGGGCCAACGTCCTGACTTTC
CASSLVQSDSGANVLTF
>few|NA|TRBJ2-7|12|TRBV7-4
TGTGCCAGCAGCTTAATCGTGGACGAGCAGTACTTC
CASSLIVDEQYF
>NA|TRBD2|TRBJ2-3|16|TRBV7-3
TGTGCCAGCAGCTTAAGGTCGGCGGGAGCGAGGGATACGCAGTATTTT
CASSLRSAGARDTQYF
>NA|NA|TRBJ2-1|16|TRBV6-2/TRBV6-3
TGTGCCAGCAGTTACGGGGCTGGACCTCTCTACAATGAGCAGTTCTTC
CASSYGAGPLYNEQFF
>NA|NA|TRBJ2-2|16|TRBV12-3/TRBV12-4
TGTGCCAGCAGGGGGGGGCAGACCCGAAACACCGGGGAGCTGTTTTTT
CASRGGQTRNTGELFF
>many|TRBD2|TRBJ2-2|18|TRBV7-2
TGTGCCAGCAGCTCCGGACTAGCGGGAGTCACGAACACCGGGGAGCTGTTTTTT
CASSSGLAGVTNTGELFF
>few|TRBD2|TRBJ2-2|18|TRBV6-6
TGTGCCAGCAGTTACTCGAGGCTAGCGGGAGGGCCCGGCGGGGAGCTGTTTTTT
CASSYSRLAGGPGGELFF
>NA|NA|TRBJ1-5|12|TRBV19
TGTGCCAGAGTGTGGGGCAATCAGCCCCAGCATTTT
CARVWGNQPQHF
>NA|NA|TRBJ1-1|14|TRBV4-3
TGCGCCAGCAGCCAAGAAGGATCACTACCTGAAGCTTTCTTT
CASSQEGSLPEAFF
>NA|NA|TRBJ2-2|17|TRBV7-9
TGTGCCAGCAGCTTAGTGTTATCGGCCCCACGGACCGGGGAGCTGTTTTTT
CASSLVLSAPRTGELFF
>few|NA|TRBJ2-4|17|TRBV7-8
TGTGCCAGCAGCTTAGGTGACGAGGGTAAGAAGCGGGACATTCAGTACTTC
CASSLGDEGKKRDIQYF
>NA|TRBD2|TRBJ2-3|15|TRBV7-8
TGTGCCAGCAGCCCGTTGCGGGAGGCCACAGATACGCAGTATTTT
CASSPLREATDTQYF
>NA|NA|TRBJ2-1|16|TRBV5-1
TGCGCCAGCAGCTTGGAATTGACAGTCACCTACAATGAGCAGTTCTTC
CASSLELTVTYNEQFF
>once|NA|TRBJ2-2|17|TRBV24-1
TGTGCCACCAGGCCCCAAAGGGGCAAATATGACACCGGGGAGCTGTTTTTT
CATRPQRGKYDTGELFF
>NA|TRBD1|TRBJ2-5|15|TRBV6-6
TGTGCCAGCAGGAACGAGGACAGGGGACAAGAGACCCAGTACTTC
CASRNEDRGQETQYF
>few|NA|TRBJ1-1|15|TRBV27
TGTGCCAGCAGTTTATTAGGGCAGTCTAACACTGAAGCTTTCTTT
CASSLLGQSNTEAFF
>NA|TRBD2|TRBJ2-1|15|TRBV25-1
TGTGCCAGCAGTGATGCGGGAGGGGCCTACAATGAGCAGTTCTTC
CASSDAGGAYNEQFF
>NA|NA|TRBJ2-1|12|TRBV5-1
TGCGCCAGCAGCTTCATCTCCAATGAGCAGTTCTTC
CASSFISNEQFF
>many|NA|TRBJ1-2|15|TRBV7-2
TGTGCCAGCAGCTCCAACCCTACAGCCAACTATGGCTACACCTTC
CASSSNPTANYGYTF
>few|NA|TRBJ2-7|13|TRBV27
TGTGCCAGCAGTTTAGCGTCTTCCTACGAGCAGTACTTC
CASSLASSYEQYF
>many|TRBD2|TRBJ2-3|14|TRBV6-1
TGTGCCAGCAGTGAACTAGCGGGAGCAGATACGCAGTATTTT
CASSELAGADTQYF
>NA|NA|TRBJ1-1|14|TRBV19
TGTGCCAGTGCCGAGATAGCATTGAACACTGAAGCTTTCTTT
CASAEIALNTEAFF
>NA|TRBD1|TRBJ1-5|19|TRBV12-5
TGTGCTAGTGGTTTGGTACGAGGGACAGGTCGATATAGCAATCAGCCCCAGCATTTT
CASGLVRGTGRYSNQPQHF
>few|NA|TRBJ1-2|14|TRBV12-3/TRBV12-4
TGTGCCAGCAGACCGGGGCCTCCAAGGGATGGCTACACCTTC
CASRPGPPRDGYTF
>NA|NA|TRBJ1-5|12|TRBV6-2/TRBV6-3
TGTGCCAGCACGTCGGGGAATCAGCCCCAGCATTTT
CASTSGNQPQHF
>NA|NA|TRBJ2-1|16|TRBV19
TGTGCCAGTAGTAGCCCGGGCGCCGGCGTGGACAATGAGCAGTTCTTC
CASSSPGAGVDNEQFF
>many|NA|TRBJ2-3|14|TRBV7-2
TGTGCCAGCAGCTTAGCGGGAGACACAGATACGCAGTATTTT
CASSLAGDTDTQYF
>few|TRBD1|TRBJ2-3|16|TRBV7-2
TGTGCCAGCAGCTCCGACAGGGGCTTAGGCACAGATACGCAGTATTTT
CASSSDRGLGTDTQYF
>few|NA|TRBJ2-3|14|TRBV7-6
TGTGCTAGCAGCTTACAGGGAGGGGAAGATACGCAGTATTTT
CASSLQGGEDTQYF
>many|TRBD2|TRBJ2-1|15|TRBV7-2
TGTGCCAGCAGCTTAGCGTTGGCGGGAGGTGGCGAGCAGTTCTTC
CASSLALAGGGEQFF
>many|NA|TRBJ1-6|14|TRBV7-3
TGTGCCAGCAGCGCAGGACAGTATAATTCACCCCTCCACTTT
CASSAGQYNSPLHF
>few|TRBD2|TRBJ2-1|14|TRBV10-3
TGTGCCATCAGTCTAGCGGGAGGGGGCGATGAGCAGTTCTTC
CAISLAGGGDEQFF